This TCR beta chain is drawn from a study of vaccination effects on CD4 cells after COVID-19. At the level of the study: Post-vaccine samples followed the second dose by a median of 72 days. The study, taken as a whole, reports: The study dataset contains few convalescent patients and includes no early post-infection timepoints.

Once cultured for 9 to 11 days, the cells underwent separation to obtain CD4+ T cells. Every participant took two doses of the BNT162b2 or mRNA-1273 vaccine. Here immunoSEQ multiplex PCR was the method, and the copy in TCRdb shows in-frame clones only, minus some. The sample has about 45,000 clones, approximately 77% seen once. CDR1 is MNHEY, CDR2 SVGEGT, per germline. V lost 2 bases, J lost 5 bases, and 16 bases lay in between. CDR3 length: 16 residues. Points on this clone: Its cognate antigen is unknown.

The chain joins TRBV6-2 or TRBV6-3 to TRBJ2-1, with unresolved D. Sequences were derived from CD4+ T cells from PBMCs cultured without peptide, sampled after COVID-19 vaccination. The clonotype comes from a human donor who received a COVID-19 vaccine. The DNA of the CDR3 is TGTGCCAGCAGTTACACACGGTCCGGGTGGAACAATGAGCAGTTCTTC. Protein product: CASSYTRSGWNNEQFF.